This T cell receptor (beta chain) was recovered during a study of regulatory T cells in long-lasting Graves disease. The CDR3 is made up of 15 amino acids. Germline CDR1 reads SGDLS; CDR2 reads YYNGEE. V dropped 4 bases and J dropped 3; count of bases not matched to a gene: 7. Time point described: newly diagnosed GD, antithyroid drugs for less than 3 months. From PBMCs, RNA was extracted and then used to make the TCR library. Arm-PCR with iRepertoire HTBI primers amplified the CDR3 regions for these TCR beta libraries. One entry per CDR3 protein results from TCRdb running MiXCR on the multiplex PCR reads. The sample carries 450,000 to 650,000 distinct CDR3 sequences, more than 15% recorded once. The same data also contributed to another study, on T cells in Graves' hyperthyroidism and ophthalmopathy.

This receptor was taken from a woman aged 35 to 59 with Graves disease. Sequenced here: peripheral blood mononuclear cells (PBMCs), sampled at new diagnosis, from a patient treated with antithyroid drugs. The chain combines TRBV9 with TRBJ2-1, with 7 bases that match TRBD2. Here the CDR3 DNA reads TGTGCCAGCAGCCCACGACTAGCTAGCTACAATGAGCAGTTCTTC. It translates to CASSPRLASYNEQFF.